A selection of T cell receptor beta chains follows, all from one sample in a study of cytomegalovirus exposure and HLA in healthy donors. Profiled with immunoSEQ multiplex PCR; TCRdb holds only in-frame clones, not every one. The table has approximately 160,000 clones, 64% seen once. Material: PBMCs. These TCRs come from a woman aged 25 to 39 in good health and CMV-seropositive. The CDR3 runs from the conserved cysteine through the conserved F or W. A D gene is named only where the DNA matches it firmly. Clone size is stated in some rows and not others, as once, few, many or a class when expanded.

CDR3	DNA	size	D	J	V
CASSQGLGTGGAKLFF	TGCGCCAGCAGCCAGGGCCTCGGGACGGGAGGGGCCAAACTGTTTTTT	.	.	TRBJ1-4	TRBV4-1
CASSYSSVNTEAFF	TGTGCCAGCAGTTACTCATCAGTGAACACTGAAGCTTTCTTT	few	.	TRBJ1-1	TRBV6-6
CASSLRGSTDTQYF	TGCGCCAGCAGCTTGCGGGGAAGCACAGATACGCAGTATTTT	.	.	TRBJ2-3	TRBV5-1
CASSSTRDRAYEQYF	TGTGCCAGCAGTTCAACTAGGGACAGGGCCTACGAGCAGTACTTC	.	TRBD1	TRBJ2-7	TRBV6-6
CSVGGRQGAGSEQFF	TGCAGCGTTGGTGGGCGACAGGGGGCGGGGAGTGAGCAGTTCTTC	.	TRBD1	TRBJ2-1	TRBV29-1
CSATGGGNQPQHF	TGCAGCGCCACCGGGGGGGGGAATCAGCCCCAGCATTTT	.	.	TRBJ1-5	TRBV29-1
CASSYAGGGTEAFF	TGTGCCAGCAGTTACGCGGGCGGTGGCACTGAAGCTTTCTTT	.	.	TRBJ1-1	TRBV6-6
CSVLAGGLGNEQFF	TGCAGCGTTTTAGCGGGAGGGCTGGGGAATGAGCAGTTCTTC	.	TRBD2	TRBJ2-1	TRBV29-1
CASSLGDNEQFF	TGTGCCAGCAGCTTGGGCGACAATGAGCAGTTCTTC	few	.	TRBJ2-1	TRBV5-4
CASSWAGTEPTEAFF	TGTGCCAGCAGCTGGGCCGGGACAGAGCCCACTGAAGCTTTCTTT	.	TRBD1	TRBJ1-1	TRBV5-5
CSALRPGWTGELFF	TGCAGCGCCCTGCGCCCGGGTTGGACCGGGGAGCTGTTTTTT	.	.	TRBJ2-2	TRBV29-1